Detailed here is one T cell receptor (beta chain). The donors comprised healthy bone marrow donors. This specimen comes from a study of cytomegalovirus exposure and HLA in healthy donors. V gave up 3 bases and J gave up 4 bases; unmatched junction bases: 7. Germline V gene data show CDR1 as KGHSH and CDR2 as LQKENI. There are 16 residues in the CDR3. The PCR used 60 Vbeta and 13 Jbeta primers. Some clones are missing from TCRdb's copy, which holds only in-frame ones; the method was immunoSEQ multiplex PCR. The data show roughly 110,000 clones, 70% to 80% seen once. The chain is built from TRBV18 and TRBJ2-2; 8 nucleotides line up with TRBD2. This TCR derives from a man aged 55 to 70 in good health and CMV-seronegative. The sequencing sample was made of PBMCs. The CDR3 DNA follows: TGTGCCAGCTCACCCTCCCCGGGGGGGCTCACCGGGGAGCTGTTTTTT. Protein: CASSPSPGGLTGELFF. The whole variable domain, filled in from reference TRBV18 and TRBJ2-2, reads NAGVMQNPRHLVRRRGQEARLRCSPMKGHSHVYWYRQLPEEGLKFMVYLQKENIIDESGMPKERFSAEFPKEGPSILRIQQVVRGDSAAYFCASSPSPGGLTGELFFGEGSRLTVL.